One sample yielded the 12 T cell receptor beta chains listed below, sequenced in a study of blood T cell repertoires in COVID-19 (TCRdb year 2020). Libraries were prepared through the immunoSEQ multiplex PCR assay. TCRdb carries this immuneACCESS record with in-frame sequences only. Its versions omit some clonotypes, under half of them owing to an unresolved V gene in the studies checked, with the rest unexplained. This sample comprises 120,000 to 150,000 clones, approximately 84% of them detected only once. 2% to 3% of the sample is held by the ten biggest clonotypes. Sequencing used peripheral blood. These receptors originate from a human donor with acute or convalescent COVID-19. The donor label of this sample is uncertain.

This clone was detected many times. This rearrangement joins TRBV9 to TRBJ1-3; D remains unclear. The V end lost 0 bases, the J end lost 2 bases, and 6 bases lay between the germline ends. CDR1 is SGDLS and CDR2 is YYNGEE in the germline V gene. The CDR3 is 14 amino acids. CDR3 residues: CASSVGEAGNTIYF. CDR3 nucleotide sequence: TGTGCCAGCAGCGTAGGAGAGGCTGGAAACACCATATATTTT.

V usage is TRBV12-3 or TRBV12-4 and J usage is TRBJ2-1; D ambiguous. Trimming removed 3 bases from V and 8 bases from J, with 11 bases in between. The CDR3 is 13 residues long. CDR3 region: CASSFSASDEQFF. CDR3 DNA: TGTGCCAGCAGTTTTTCGGCGAGCGATGAGCAGTTCTTC.

The chain uses TRBV5-4 and TRBJ2-3, with a possible D match to TRBD2 (6 bases). The CDR3 spans 15 residues. Trimming removed 2 bases at V and 2 bases at J, with 12 bases between. The germline CDR1 and CDR2 sequences are SGHNT and YYREEE (reference sequence). CDR3 DNA: TGTGCCAGCAGCTTACCGGGACTGTACACAGATACGCAGTATTTT. Translating gives CASSLPGLYTDTQYF.

V gene TRBV6-2 or TRBV6-3 combines with J gene TRBJ2-7, with 14 bases identical to TRBD2. The CDR3 covers 14 residues. CDR1 and CDR2 (germline): MNHEY, SVGEGT. This chain's CDR3 is CASSRLGTSGSINV. The CDR3 nucleotides read TGTGCCAGCAGCCGACTCGGGACTAGCGGGAGCATAAACGTC.

The rearrangement uses TRBV4-1 and TRBJ1-1; TRBD1 matches at 8 bases. The junction had 8 bases not matched to a gene; V was cut back by 4 bases and J by 4 bases. Germline loops: CDR1 MGHRA, CDR2 YSYEKL. This CDR3 is 15 amino acids long. The CDR3 DNA reads TGCGCCAGCAGCCGCATGACAGGGGATTTCACTGAAGCTTTCTTT. It yields the protein CASSRMTGDFTEAFF.

The CDR3 nucleotides read TGTGCCAGCAGCTTGATGCAGGGGCCCTATGGCTACACCTTC. This encodes CASSLMQGPYGYTF. This sequence joins TRBV5-5 and TRBJ1-2, with a tentative D call TRBD1 (6 bases). V dropped 1 base and J dropped 4 bases, with 11 bases sitting between them. The length of the CDR3 is 14 residues. Germline values: CDR1 SGHKS, CDR2 YYEKEE (reference sequence).

The chain recombines TRBV30 with TRBJ2-6; D remains unclear. CDR3 length equals 13 residues. Trimming took 4 bases from V and 4 from J, leaving 8 bases between them. Germline V lookup: CDR1 GTSNPN, CDR2 SVGIG (reference sequence). Here the CDR3 DNA reads TGTGCCTGGACTACGTTGGGGGCCAACGTCCTGACTTTC. This encodes CAWTTLGANVLTF.

The chain carries TRBV11-2 and TRBJ1-5; tentatively, D is TRBD1 (6 bases). The CDR3 consists of 14 residues. V gave up 3 bases and J gave up 5 bases, with 11 bases separating them. Germline lookup yields CDR1 SGHAT and CDR2 FQNNGV. The CDR3: CASSFGGAYQPQHF. The CDR3 nucleotides read TGTGCCAGCAGCTTTGGGGGGGCTTATCAGCCCCAGCATTTT.

This rearrangement joins TRBV29-1 to TRBJ2-2; no clear D. With 2 bases removed from V and 9 bases from J, the gap between germline ends came to 13 bases. Germline V gene sequence: CDR1 SQVTM, CDR2 ANQGSEA. The CDR3 length is 13 residues. The CDR3 DNA reads as TGCAGCGTTGAATACGGCGGCGGTTGGGAGCTGTTTTTT. Its translation is CSVEYGGGWELFF.

The rearrangement joins TRBV6-2 or TRBV6-3 to TRBJ2-2; D is ambiguous. The CDR3 totals 12 residues. Trimming took off 6 bases at V and 7 bases at J, with 9 bases between the two ends. Germline V CDR1 and CDR2: MNHEY, SVGEGT. The CDR3 DNA sequence: TGTGCCAGCAGCCTCTCGGTCGGGGAGCTGTTTTTT. It specifies CASSLSVGELFF.

This sequence joins TRBV10-3 and TRBJ1-4, with D unclear. V lost 1 base and J lost 8, with 8 bases in between. The CDR3 length is 13 residues. Germline V gene lookup returns CDR1 ENHRY and CDR2 SYGVKD. This CDR3 reads CAISEFTEEKLFF. The CDR3 nucleotides read TGTGCCATCAGTGAGTTTACAGAGGAAAAACTGTTTTTT.

This chain joins TRBV28 and TRBJ1-5; possible D gene TRBD1, 6 bases. Trimming cost V 8 bases and J 0 bases, with 14 bases left between them. Germline CDR1 reads MDHEN; CDR2 reads SYDVKM. There are 15 residues in the CDR3. The CDR3 region has the DNA TGTGCCAGCCAAAACACAGGGTATAGCAATCAGCCCCAGCATTTT. Translation gives CASQNTGYSNQPQHF.